The source of this T cell receptor beta chain is a study of T cells after yellow fever vaccination (dated by TCRdb to 2018 to 2020). Looking at the study overall: The SMART-Seq v4 Ultra Low Input RNA kit was used to prepare libraries from fractions with low cell numbers. Blood was drawn at multiple timepoints before and after primary and secondary immunization, with bulk PBMC replicates and cell subsets isolated. To track T-cell clones before and after primary and booster YFV17D yellow fever vaccination, bulk TCR alpha and beta repertoires were sequenced longitudinally. Two healthy male donors, one aged 18 to 30 and one aged 30 to 39 years, were included in the cohort. Broad study findings and their caveats: Most clones expanded after primary vaccination (roughly 96% of CD4 and roughly 90% of CD8) were re-detected after the booster, suggesting that broad memory maintenance occurred. Because only a couple of donors were included in the study, the extent to which the findings can be generalized is limited. Compared with the primary T-cell response, the secondary T-cell response was faster but weaker, reaching its peak on day 5 rather than on day 15. A small fraction of clonotypes appeared in both the CD4 and CD8 compartments, likely as a result of convergent recombination. FACS-sorted repertoires could contain abundant contaminating clonotypes from the bulk population, so computational filtering was required.

A word on this clonotype: Its recognized antigen is unknown. Qualities for individual bases were not recorded, and no much larger clone is one base off.

TCR cDNA was synthesized by 5'RACE template switching, which introduced a universal primer site and unique molecular identifiers. Priming of cDNA synthesis was performed from both the TCR alpha and TCR beta constant segments. Library amplification involved two PCR steps, and the second step added sample barcodes and sequencing adapters. Sequencing of libraries was performed on Illumina HiSeq 2500 (2x100 bp) or NovaSeq (2x150 bp). Regarding the original processing steps: MIGEC was used to demultiplex reads and collapse the reads into UMI consensus sequences, and MiXCR was used for V(D)J alignment. Vaccine-responding clonotypes were identified with edgeR using replicate PBMC samples, with FDR below 0.01 and a log2 fold change above 5 up to day 15 being required. Bulk clonotypes were assigned CD4 or CD8 identity according to which sequenced CD4 or CD8 repertoire held them at higher abundance. TCRdb trimmed the raw reads at Q25, called clones with MiXCR and kept productive beta chains. When rows share a CDR3 protein, they turn into one entry using the most common DNA and genes. The V and J calls reflect TCRdb's pipeline rather than the authors' work. This sample comprises over 300,000 distinct CDR3 sequences, about 6.9% of them detected only once. 18% of the sample belongs to the ten largest clones.

The treatment or condition label, read with the paper, signifies: live attenuated yellow fever vaccine strain. At each blood-draw timepoint, two biological replicates of bulk PBMCs were collected. PBMCs were isolated from peripheral blood using a standard Ficoll-Paque protocol. TriZol was used to extract RNA from bulk PBMCs, from CD4 and CD8 fractions, and from dextramer-positive and dextramer-negative fractions. The clonotype was recovered from a man younger than 30 who received the YFV17D yellow fever vaccine. The sequenced sample was PBMCs, obtained around 45 days after the first yellow fever vaccination.

The nucleotide sequence is TGTGCCAGCAGCCAAGGTTTAGGGGTAGATTCACCCCTCCACTTT. This is translated as CASSQGLGVDSPLHF. The receptor chain draws on TRBV14 and TRBJ1-6; TRBD1 is possibly the D segment (5 matching bases). Sequences SGHDN (CDR1) and FVKESK (CDR2) are obtained from the germline V gene. The junction carries 12 bases between V and J, which are trimmed by 1 base and 8 bases respectively. Taken from cysteine to phenylalanine, the CDR3 has 15 residues. The retained sequence is limited to the CDR3, 45 bases, with the frame set at the first base.